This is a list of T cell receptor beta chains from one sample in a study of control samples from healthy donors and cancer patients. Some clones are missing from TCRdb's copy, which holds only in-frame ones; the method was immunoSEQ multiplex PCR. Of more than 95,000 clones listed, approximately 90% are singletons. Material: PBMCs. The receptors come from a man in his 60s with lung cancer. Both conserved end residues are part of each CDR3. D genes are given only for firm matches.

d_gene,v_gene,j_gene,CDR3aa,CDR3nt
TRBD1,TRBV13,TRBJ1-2,CASSRTGHTYGYTF,TGTGCCAGCAGCCGGACAGGGCACACATATGGCTACACCTTC
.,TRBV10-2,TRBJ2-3,CASIPPGADTQYF,TGCGCCAGCATCCCCCCGGGGGCAGATACGCAGTATTTT
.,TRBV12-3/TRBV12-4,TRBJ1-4,CASRRREEKLFF,TGTGCCAGCAGGCGCAGAGAGGAAAAACTGTTTTTT
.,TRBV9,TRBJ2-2,CASSARTANTGELFF,TGTGCCAGCAGCGCCCGGACAGCGAACACCGGGGAGCTGTTTTTT
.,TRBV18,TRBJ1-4,CASSPNAGEKLFF,TGTGCCAGCTCACCAAATGCAGGTGAAAAACTGTTTTTT
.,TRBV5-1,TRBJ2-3,CASSSQGRGDTQYF,TGCGCCAGCAGCTCTCAGGGTAGGGGCGATACGCAGTATTTT
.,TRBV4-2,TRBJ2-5,CASSQGGQGTQETQYF,TGTGCCAGCAGCCAAGGAGGGCAGGGTACCCAAGAGACCCAGTACTTC
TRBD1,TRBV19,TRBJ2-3,CASSPTGVSTDTQYF,TGTGCCAGTAGCCCGACAGGGGTTAGCACAGATACGCAGTATTTT
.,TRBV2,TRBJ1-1,CASSSDSNTEAFF,TGTGCCAGCAGTTCGGACAGTAACACTGAAGCTTTCTTT
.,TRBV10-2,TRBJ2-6,CASCAGTPSGANVLTF,TGCGCCAGCTGTGCAGGGACACCCTCTGGGGCCAACGTCCTGACTTTC
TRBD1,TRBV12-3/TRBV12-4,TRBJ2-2,CASWTGIGGELFF,TGTGCCAGCTGGACAGGGATCGGCGGGGAGCTGTTTTTT